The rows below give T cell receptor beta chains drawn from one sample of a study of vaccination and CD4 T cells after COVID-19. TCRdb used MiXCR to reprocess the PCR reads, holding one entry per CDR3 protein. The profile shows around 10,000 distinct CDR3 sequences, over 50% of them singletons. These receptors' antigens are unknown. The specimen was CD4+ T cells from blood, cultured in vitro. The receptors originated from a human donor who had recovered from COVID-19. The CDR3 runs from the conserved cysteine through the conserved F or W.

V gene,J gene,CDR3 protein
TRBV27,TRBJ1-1,CASWTGPLNTEAFF
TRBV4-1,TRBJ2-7,CASSLPPLAGGAGPRYEQYF
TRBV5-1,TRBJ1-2,CASSLNPSDEGYTF
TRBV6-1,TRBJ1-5,CASSEVADRALLRPQHF
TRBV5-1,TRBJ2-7,CASSLVEEGTYEQYF
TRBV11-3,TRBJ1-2,CASSSTGTKSGYTF
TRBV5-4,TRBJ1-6,CASSSGQRDNSPLHF
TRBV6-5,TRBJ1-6,CASSYSAGTSPLHF
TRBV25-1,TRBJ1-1,CASSEFYSRTEAFF
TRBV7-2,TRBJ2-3,CASSLILGTSGSPPYTQYF
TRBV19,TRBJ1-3,CASSLTGGIGNTIYF
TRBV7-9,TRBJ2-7,CASSLDLWDVGEQYF
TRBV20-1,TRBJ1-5,CSATPWRGNQPQHF
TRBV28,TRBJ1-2,CASSLGGGAANYGYTF
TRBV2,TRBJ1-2,CASSGAGRTYGYTF
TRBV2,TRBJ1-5,CASSEGEGRYQPQHF
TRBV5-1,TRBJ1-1,CASSPGQGSPRTTEAFF
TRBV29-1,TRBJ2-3,CSVTPPDTQYF
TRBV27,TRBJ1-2,CASSRTGALGYGYTF
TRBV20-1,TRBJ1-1,CSALNSITGIEAFF
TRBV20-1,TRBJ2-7,CSARDPSGSMYEQYF
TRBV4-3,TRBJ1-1,CASSQVGSNTEAFF
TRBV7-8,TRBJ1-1,CASSLDWGGRGTEAFF
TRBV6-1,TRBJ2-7,CAARSQGSSYEQYF
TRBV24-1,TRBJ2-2,CATSDPGTGGSKTGELFF
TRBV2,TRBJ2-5,CASSDYETQYF
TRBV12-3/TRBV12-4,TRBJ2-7,CASSTPSGRRYEQYF
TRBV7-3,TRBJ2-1,CASSPGGPSYNEQFF